These T cell receptor beta chains were read from a single sample in a study of blood T cell repertoires in COVID-19. TCRdb's table, derived via immunoSEQ multiplex PCR, lists solely in-frame clones and lacks some. This table holds about 240,000 clones, around four fifths found once. Sequencing was done on a sample of peripheral blood. These receptors originate from a woman aged 55-70 years with active or convalescent COVID-19. The CDR3 runs from the conserved cysteine through the conserved F or W. Fields, in order: CDR3 length, clone size, J gene, V gene, D gene, CDR3 DNA, CDR3 protein. D genes are given only for firm matches. Clone size is stated in some rows and not others, as once, few, many or a class when expanded.

CDR3 length: 15
clone size: NA
J gene: TRBJ2-5
V gene: TRBV19
D gene: TRBD2
CDR3 DNA: TGTGCCAGTCAAGGACTAGCGGGAGATTGGGAGACCCAGTACTTC
CDR3 protein: CASQGLAGDWETQYF

CDR3 length: 14
clone size: many
J gene: TRBJ2-7
V gene: TRBV10-3
D gene: NA
CDR3 DNA: TGTGCCATCAGCCAGGGGGGACGAACCTACGAGCAGTACTTC
CDR3 protein: CAISQGGRTYEQYF

CDR3 length: 14
clone size: NA
J gene: TRBJ1-2
V gene: TRBV7-9
D gene: TRBD1
CDR3 DNA: TGTGCCAGCAGCCCAGAGACAGGGGACTATGGCTACACCTTC
CDR3 protein: CASSPETGDYGYTF

CDR3 length: 16
clone size: NA
J gene: TRBJ2-1
V gene: TRBV4-1
D gene: TRBD2
CDR3 DNA: TGCGCCAGCAGCCAAGAGCCAGCGGGAGCACGCAATGAGCAGTTCTTC
CDR3 protein: CASSQEPAGARNEQFF

CDR3 length: 15
clone size: NA
J gene: TRBJ2-6
V gene: TRBV13
D gene: NA
CDR3 DNA: TGTGCCAGCAGCTTCGACAGCTCTGGGGCCAACGTCCTGACTTTC
CDR3 protein: CASSFDSSGANVLTF

CDR3 length: 16
clone size: few
J gene: TRBJ2-2
V gene: TRBV5-1
D gene: NA
CDR3 DNA: TGCGCCAGCAGCGGCTGGGGCGGAAGGAACACCGGGGAGCTGTTTTTT
CDR3 protein: CASSGWGGRNTGELFF

CDR3 length: 13
clone size: NA
J gene: TRBJ2-2
V gene: TRBV6-5
D gene: NA
CDR3 DNA: TGTGCCAGCAGTTACCGGTATTCCGGGGAGCTGTTTTTT
CDR3 protein: CASSYRYSGELFF

CDR3 length: 14
clone size: NA
J gene: TRBJ2-3
V gene: TRBV5-1
D gene: NA
CDR3 DNA: TGCGCCAGCAGCTTGAGCGACCCCACAGATACGCAGTATTTT
CDR3 protein: CASSLSDPTDTQYF

CDR3 length: 18
clone size: few
J gene: TRBJ1-5
V gene: TRBV6-1
D gene: TRBD1
CDR3 DNA: TGTGCCAGCAGTGCCAGGACAGGGGGCGGTGTGGGCAATCAGCCCCAGCATTTT
CDR3 protein: CASSARTGGGVGNQPQHF

CDR3 length: 15
clone size: NA
J gene: TRBJ1-4
V gene: TRBV19
D gene: TRBD1
CDR3 DNA: TGTGCCAGTCGTACCTTTGACAGGGCCACCGAAAAACTGTTTTTT
CDR3 protein: CASRTFDRATEKLFF

CDR3 length: 15
clone size: NA
J gene: TRBJ2-7
V gene: TRBV6-5
D gene: TRBD1
CDR3 DNA: TGTGCCAGCCAACCCCAAGGGACAGGTTCGGGCGAGCAGTACTTC
CDR3 protein: CASQPQGTGSGEQYF

CDR3 length: 16
clone size: NA
J gene: TRBJ2-1
V gene: TRBV5-4
D gene: TRBD2
CDR3 DNA: TGTGCCAGCAGCCCGGGGGGACGCGTCTCCTACAATGAGCAGTTCTTC
CDR3 protein: CASSPGGRVSYNEQFF

CDR3 length: 16
clone size: few
J gene: TRBJ2-3
V gene: TRBV24-1
D gene: TRBD1
CDR3 DNA: TGTGCCACCAGTGATTACGCGACAGGGGGCACAGATACGCAGTATTTT
CDR3 protein: CATSDYATGGTDTQYF

CDR3 length: 16
clone size: NA
J gene: TRBJ1-5
V gene: TRBV7-8
D gene: NA
CDR3 DNA: TGTGCCAGCAGCTTACTTCCCGGGTTAGCGGGTCAGCCCCAGCATTTT
CDR3 protein: CASSLLPGLAGQPQHF

CDR3 length: 16
clone size: few
J gene: TRBJ2-2
V gene: TRBV21-1
D gene: NA
CDR3 DNA: TGTGCCAGCAGCAAAACATGGGCAGGGCCTAACGGGGAGCTGTTTTTT
CDR3 protein: CASSKTWAGPNGELFF

CDR3 length: 12
clone size: NA
J gene: TRBJ2-1
V gene: TRBV7-9
D gene: NA
CDR3 DNA: TGTGCCACGGGGGGCAGTTACAATGAGCAGTTCTTC
CDR3 protein: CATGGSYNEQFF

CDR3 length: 13
clone size: NA
J gene: TRBJ2-2
V gene: TRBV2
D gene: NA
CDR3 DNA: TGTGCCAGCTCAAAGCGAGACGGCGGGGAGCTGTTTTTT
CDR3 protein: CASSKRDGGELFF

CDR3 length: 19
clone size: NA
J gene: TRBJ2-3
V gene: TRBV1
D gene: NA
CDR3 DNA: TGCACCAGCAGCCAAGGTCCTAATGGTCTAGCGGACTACACAGATACGCAGTATTTT
CDR3 protein: CTSSQGPNGLADYTDTQYF

CDR3 length: 16
clone size: NA
J gene: TRBJ1-5
V gene: TRBV6-2/TRBV6-3
D gene: NA
CDR3 DNA: TGTGCCAGCAGTTATGGGTTTGTCGGGAGCAATCAGCCCCAGCATTTT
CDR3 protein: CASSYGFVGSNQPQHF

CDR3 length: 15
clone size: NA
J gene: TRBJ2-7
V gene: TRBV14
D gene: TRBD2
CDR3 DNA: TGTGCCAGCAGCCCTGGACTAGCGGGAGGCTACGAGCAGTACTTC
CDR3 protein: CASSPGLAGGYEQYF

CDR3 length: 18
clone size: NA
J gene: TRBJ2-3
V gene: TRBV7-2
D gene: TRBD1
CDR3 DNA: TGTGCCAGCAGCTTAGGGTTATTGAGACAGGGGTGGACAGATACGCAGTATTTT
CDR3 protein: CASSLGLLRQGWTDTQYF

CDR3 length: 14
clone size: NA
J gene: TRBJ1-5
V gene: TRBV29-1
D gene: NA
CDR3 DNA: TGCAGCGTTGAAGATGGCCAGGGGAATCAGCCCCAGCATTTT
CDR3 protein: CSVEDGQGNQPQHF

CDR3 length: 17
clone size: NA
J gene: TRBJ2-5
V gene: TRBV9
D gene: TRBD2
CDR3 DNA: TGTGCCAGCAGCGCTCGGACTAGCGGGGGGCCGGGGGAGACCCAGTACTTC
CDR3 protein: CASSARTSGGPGETQYF

CDR3 length: 17
clone size: NA
J gene: TRBJ2-7
V gene: TRBV7-8
D gene: TRBD2
CDR3 DNA: TGTGCCAGCAGCTTAGCAGGCGGCGGGAGGGGCTCCTACGAGCAGTACTTC
CDR3 protein: CASSLAGGGRGSYEQYF